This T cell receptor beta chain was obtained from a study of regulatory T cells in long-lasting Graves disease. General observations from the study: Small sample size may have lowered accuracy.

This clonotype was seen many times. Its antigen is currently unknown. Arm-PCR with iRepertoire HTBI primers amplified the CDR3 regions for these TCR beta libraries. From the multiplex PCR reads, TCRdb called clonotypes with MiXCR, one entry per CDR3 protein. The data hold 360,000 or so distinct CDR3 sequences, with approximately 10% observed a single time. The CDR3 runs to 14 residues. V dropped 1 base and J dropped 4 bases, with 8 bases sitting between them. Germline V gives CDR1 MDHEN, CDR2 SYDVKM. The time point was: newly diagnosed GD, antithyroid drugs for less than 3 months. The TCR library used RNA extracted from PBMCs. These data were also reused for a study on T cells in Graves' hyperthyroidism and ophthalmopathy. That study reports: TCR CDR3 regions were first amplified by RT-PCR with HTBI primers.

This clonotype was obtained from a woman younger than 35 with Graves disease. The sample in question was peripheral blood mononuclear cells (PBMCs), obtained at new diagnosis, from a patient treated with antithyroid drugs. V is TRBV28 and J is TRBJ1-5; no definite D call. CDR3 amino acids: CASSLYEGNQPQHF. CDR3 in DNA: TGTGCCAGCAGTTTATATGAGGGAAATCAGCCCCAGCATTTT.